Each of the 25 T cell receptor beta chains below was sequenced from the same sample in a study of follicular helper T cells after annual influenza vaccination. Sequenced by immunoSEQ multiplex PCR; TCRdb stores in-frame clones only, minus some. This sample has approximately 7,400 clones; roughly 83% occur once, and the top ten carry 1.8%. Time point meaning: 2014-2015 season, 7 days after vaccination. The starting material was CXCR5+ CD38- circulating T follicular helper cells from blood, obtained 7 days after influenza vaccination. Sample subset: circulating Tfh, non-naive CD4+CXCR5+PD-1+ (ICOS+CD38+ or ICOS-CD38-). The receptors come from an adult who received the influenza vaccine.

The V call is TRBV4-1, the J call TRBJ2-4, with 8 bases aligning to TRBD2. After removal of 5 bases from V and 0 bases from J, the junction contained 9 bases not matched to a gene. Germline V CDR1 and CDR2: MGHRA, YSYEKL. The CDR3 length is 17 residues. CDR3 DNA sequence: TGCGCCAGCAGCGAATTTAGCGGGGTCCTAGCCAAAAACATTCAGTACTTC. Its protein product is CASSEFSGVLAKNIQYF.

This chain links TRBV11-1 with TRBJ2-3, with D tentatively TRBD1 or TRBD2 (5 bases each). Germline CDR1 SGHAT, CDR2 FQDESV (reference sequence). Trimming took 1 base from V and 0 from J, leaving 11 bases between them. There are 16 residues in the CDR3. The CDR3 DNA follows: TGTGCCAGCAGCTTAGGGGACGCCCCTAGCACAGATACGCAGTATTTT. This translates into CASSLGDAPSTDTQYF.

The chain joins TRBV30 to TRBJ1-5; unclear D gene. This CDR3 contains 12 residues. V gave up 3 bases and J gave up 2 bases, with 5 bases separating them. CDR1 is GTSNPN and CDR2 is SVGIG in the germline V gene (reference sequence). The chain's CDR3 is CAWSQGNQPQHF. The CDR3, as DNA: TGTGCCTGGAGCCAAGGCAATCAGCCCCAGCATTTT.

This clone occurred a few times. The rearrangement uses TRBV25-1 and TRBJ1-6; TRBD1 is a possible D gene (5 bases). The CDR3 is 16 amino acids. Trimming took 4 bases from V and 0 from J, leaving 10 bases between them. Germline V lookup: CDR1 MGHDK, CDR2 SYGVNS. For the CDR3, the DNA is TGTGCCAGCAGTGCTCGGGGCTTCTCCTATAATTCACCCCTCCACTTT. As protein: CASSARGFSYNSPLHF.

This clone was seen a handful of times. This sequence joins TRBV7-3 and TRBJ1-1; 9 positions agree with TRBD1. There are 13 residues in the CDR3. Germline V CDR1 and CDR2: SGHTA, FQGTGA. The junction had 4 bases not matched to a gene; V was cut back by 4 bases and J by 7 bases. CDR3 protein: CASSSGTGFEAFF. DNA for the CDR3: TGTGCCAGCAGCTCCGGGACAGGGTTTGAAGCTTTCTTT.

This rearrangement joins TRBV5-1 to TRBJ2-5; D might be TRBD1 (6 bases). CDR1 SGHRS and CDR2 YFSETQ come from the germline V gene. The CDR3 is 14 residues long. V lost 2 bases to trimming and J lost 1 base, with 9 bases between them. In nucleotides, the CDR3 is TGCGCCAGCAGCTTAGGGACATCCCAAGAGACCCAGTACTTC. It encodes CASSLGTSQETQYF. Variable domain in full (rest from reference TRBV5-1 and TRBJ2-5): KAGVTQTPRYLIKTRGQQVTLSCSPISGHRSVSWYQQTPGQGLQFLFEYFSETQRNKGNFPGRFSGRQFSNSRSEMNVSTLELGDSALYLCASSLGTSQETQYFGPGTRLLVL.

This clone was seen a handful of times. The CDR3 coding sequence is TGTGCCAGCTCACCGGAGGTTGACGCTGAAGCTTTCTTT. Translated: CASSPEVDAEAFF. V and J are TRBV18 and TRBJ1-1, with unresolved D. V lost 3 bases to trimming and J lost 6 bases, with 11 bases between them. Germline assignment: CDR1 KGHSH and CDR2 LQKENI. CDR3 length: 13 residues.

There are a few counts of this clone. At one end the junction does not follow the germline gene, possibly because of a read error. V gene TRBV2 combines with J gene TRBJ1-2; D call uncertain. CDR1 SNHLY and CDR2 FYNNEI come from the germline V gene. This CDR3 is 12 amino acids long. The CDR3 here is CASNEVSYGYTF. CDR3 coding DNA: TGTGCCAGCAATGAAGTCTCCTATGGCTACACCTTC.

CDR3 sequence: CASSLGVVSGGYEQYF. The CDR3 DNA reads TGCGCCAGCAGCTTGGGCGTCGTCAGCGGGGGGTACGAGCAGTACTTC. The chain recombines TRBV5-1 with TRBJ2-7, with 9 bases matching TRBD2. Trimming cost V 0 bases and J 4 bases; bases outside gene matches: 8. The CDR3 has 16 residues. Germline assignment: CDR1 SGHRS and CDR2 YFSETQ. The whole variable domain, remainder taken from reference TRBV5-1 and TRBJ2-7, is KAGVTQTPRYLIKTRGQQVTLSCSPISGHRSVSWYQQTPGQGLQFLFEYFSETQRNKGNFPGRFSGRQFSNSRSEMNVSTLELGDSALYLCASSLGVVSGGYEQYFGPGTRLTVT.

V and J are TRBV7-2 and TRBJ2-7; 7 bases map to TRBD1. Germline V gene sequence: CDR1 SGHTA, CDR2 FQGNSA. The CDR3 covers 16 residues. V lost 0 bases to trimming and J lost 6 bases; unmatched junction nucleotides: 11. The CDR3 loop reads CASSLAPGQISLEQYF. DNA for the CDR3: TGTGCCAGCAGCTTAGCGCCGGGACAGATATCCCTCGAGCAGTACTTC.

This clone was counted only a few times. J is TRBJ2-7 and V is TRBV30; the D gene is possibly TRBD1 (6 bases). The CDR3 extends over 13 amino acids. The V gene's germline CDR1 is GTSNPN and CDR2 SVGIG (reference sequence). The V gene lost 0 bases and the J gene lost 3 bases, with 9 bases spanning the gap. The CDR3 DNA sequence: TGTGCCTGGAGTGTTGGACAGCTCTACGAGCAGTACTTC. Translation: CAWSVGQLYEQYF.

The chain couples TRBV5-6 to TRBJ2-7; 8 bases agree with TRBD1. Germline CDR1 and CDR2: SGHDT and YYEEEE. Trimming at V came to 5 bases and at J to 6 bases, leaving 13 bases not matched to a gene. The CDR3 spans 15 residues. The CDR3 protein is CASSSPRQGFGEQYF. DNA for the CDR3: TGTGCCAGCAGTTCACCAAGACAGGGGTTTGGCGAGCAGTACTTC. Full variable domain (outside the CDR3, taken from reference TRBV5-6 and TRBJ2-7): DAGVTQSPTHLIKTRGQQVTLRCSPKSGHDTVSWYQQALGQGPQFIFQYYEEEERQRGNFPDRFSGHQFPNYSSELNVNALLLGDSALYLCASSSPRQGFGEQYFGPGTRLTVT.

The J gene is TRBJ2-5, the V gene TRBV4-1, with D possibly TRBD1 on 6 matching bases. The V and J ends lost 2 bases and 2 bases respectively, with 15 bases between them. From germline, CDR1 is MGHRA and CDR2 YSYEKL. This CDR3 spans 16 amino acids. The chain's CDR3 is CASSQTGKGLQETQYF. In DNA form, the CDR3 reads TGCGCCAGCAGCCAAACAGGGAAGGGGCTTCAAGAGACCCAGTACTTC.

The chain combines TRBV7-2 with TRBJ2-1; TRBD1 aligns across 8 bases. V was pared by 4 bases and J by 10 bases, with 9 bases of the junction left unmatched. The CDR3 is 14 residues long. The V gene's germline CDR1 is SGHTA and CDR2 FQGNSA. As DNA, the CDR3 is TGTGCCAGCAGCTCGGGACAGGTAAGAGACGAGCAGTTCTTC. As protein: CASSSGQVRDEQFF. The whole variable domain, filled in from reference TRBV7-2 and TRBJ2-1, reads GAGVSQSPSNKVTEKGKDVELRCDPISGHTALYWYRQSLGQGLEFLIYFQGNSAPDKSGLPSDRFSAERTGGSVSTLTIQRTQQEDSAVYLCASSSGQVRDEQFFGPGTRLTVL.

This chain links TRBV5-5 with TRBJ1-2, with 7 bases that match TRBD1. This CDR3 is built from 16 residues. J gave up 0 bases and V 4 bases, and 9 bases lay outside the gene matches. Germline CDR1 and CDR2: SGHKS and YYEKEE (reference sequence). For the CDR3, the DNA is TGTGCCAGCAGCGCGAGTACAGGGGTGACTAACTATGGCTACACCTTC. Translated, it gives CASSASTGVTNYGYTF.

This clone was counted only a few times. The chain joins TRBV11-3 to TRBJ1-5; D not resolved. Trimming removed 5 bases at V and 1 base at J, with 6 bases between. In germline, CDR1 is SGHNT, CDR2 YENEEA. The CDR3 totals 13 residues. The CDR3 sequence is CASSQRSNQPQHF. CDR3 in DNA: TGTGCCAGCAGCCAGAGGAGCAATCAGCCCCAGCATTTT.

This chain joins TRBV7-2 and TRBJ2-3; maybe TRBD2 (6 bases). V shed 5 bases and J shed 0 bases, with 18 bases lying between them. From germline, CDR1 is SGHTA and CDR2 FQGNSA. This CDR3 contains 17 residues. CDR3 sequence: CASSPSRSGLSTDTQYF. CDR3 sequence (DNA): TGTGCCAGCAGCCCTAGCAGAAGCGGGCTTAGCACAGATACGCAGTATTTT.

The V gene is TRBV2, the J gene TRBJ1-2; TRBD1 matches at 8 bases. The CDR3 loop spans 14 amino acids. J gave up 5 bases and V 6 bases, and 8 bases lay outside the gene matches. Germline V lookup: CDR1 SNHLY, CDR2 FYNNEI. The CDR3: CASSQRQGKYGYTF. Here the CDR3 DNA reads TGTGCCAGCAGCCAGAGACAGGGGAAGTATGGCTACACCTTC.

Turning to this clone: This may be a read error, as it is one base from a much larger clone. Other DNA variants within this sample encode the same CDR3. The chain employs TRBV6-1 and TRBJ2-7; possibly TRBD1 for D (6 bases). The CDR3 is made up of 13 amino acids. V lost 6 bases and J lost 0, with 9 bases in between. Germline V gene lookup returns CDR1 MNHNS and CDR2 SASEGT. CDR3 bases: TGTGCCAGCAGGCACAGGGACTCCTACGAGCAGTACTTC. This gives the protein CASRHRDSYEQYF.

The chain carries TRBV15 and TRBJ2-7; D perhaps matches TRBD1 (5 bases). The CDR3 contains 15 residues. Per germline, CDR1 LNHNV and CDR2 YYDKDF (reference sequence). V lost 0 bases and J 6 bases, leaving 15 bases between the germline ends. CDR3 in DNA: TGTGCCACCAGCAGAGATAAGTCAGGGCATGGCGAGCAGTACTTC. Translation: CATSRDKSGHGEQYF. Combining the CDR3 with reference TRBV15 and TRBJ2-7 gives the whole variable domain DAMVIQNPRYQVTQFGKPVTLSCSQTLNHNVMYWYQQKSSQAPKLLFHYYDKDFNNEADTPDNFQSRRPNTSFCFLDIRSPGLGDTAMYLCATSRDKSGHGEQYFGPGTRLTVT.

This clone was seen just once. The genes are TRBV7-9 and TRBJ2-3; TRBD1 is a possible D gene (5 bases). This CDR3 comprises 16 residues. The germline V gene encodes CDR1 SEHNR and CDR2 FQNEAQ (reference sequence). Trimming shortened V by 6 bases and J by 0 bases, and 16 bases separated the two germline ends. CDR3 in DNA: TGTGCCAGCAGACCCTCCATAGCAGGGAGCACAGATACGCAGTATTTT. It encodes CASRPSIAGSTDTQYF.

CDR3 nucleotide sequence: TGTGCCAGCAGTTTCGCTCAGGGGGCCTACGAGCAGTACTTC. It codes for CASSFAQGAYEQYF. The chain joins TRBV28 to TRBJ2-7; 7 nucleotides agree with TRBD1. Germline CDR1 reads MDHEN; CDR2 reads SYDVKM. The length of the CDR3 is 14 residues. Trimming at V came to 3 bases and at J to 2 bases, leaving 4 bases not matched to a gene. The entire variable domain, with the rest obtained from reference TRBV28 and TRBJ2-7, is as follows: DVKVTQSSRYLVKRTGEKVFLECVQDMDHENMFWYRQDPGLGLRLIYFSYDVKMKEKGDIPEGYSVSREKKERFSLILESASTNQTSMYLCASSFAQGAYEQYFGPGTRLTVT.

The genes are TRBV7-3 and TRBJ1-1, with D unclear. This CDR3 has 13 residues. Per the germline V gene, CDR1 is SGHTA and CDR2 is FQGTGA. Trimming took 2 bases from V and 1 from J, leaving 5 bases between them. This CDR3 is CASSLVENTEAFF. In DNA form, the CDR3 reads TGTGCCAGCAGCTTAGTAGAGAACACTGAAGCTTTCTTT.

This clone was counted a few times. The rearrangement uses TRBV2 and TRBJ2-6; D assignment may be TRBD1 or TRBD2 (5 bases each). The germline gives CDR1 SNHLY, CDR2 FYNNEI. This CDR3 spans 14 amino acids. Between the trimmed V and J ends, which lost 8 bases and 9 bases, there was a span of 17 bases. CDR3 protein: CASGTGRGVNVLTF. CDR3 nucleotides: TGTGCCAGCGGCACGGGACGGGGAGTCAACGTCCTGACTTTC.

The chain employs TRBV7-9 and TRBJ2-3, with 14 nucleotides matching TRBD2. The CDR3 consists of 17 residues. CDR1 and CDR2 (germline): SEHNR, FQNEAQ (reference sequence). With V trimmed by 4 bases and J by 5 bases, 8 bases remained unmatched. The CDR3 protein is CASSSGLAGGRVDTQYF. CDR3 DNA sequence: TGTGCCAGCAGCTCCGGACTAGCGGGGGGCCGGGTAGATACGCAGTATTTT.